This entry features one T cell receptor beta chain sequence. Its antigen is not known. The data originate from a study of lymphopenia after photon versus proton radiotherapy. Sequencing was performed with immunoSEQ multiplex PCR; in TCRdb, only in-frame clones are kept and a portion is missing. The table records about 40,000 clones, about 82% of them present only once. Points from the study as a whole: Photon-treated patients lost naive T cells and TCR diversity; proton-treated stayed stable. Larger post-nadir TCR diversity loss correlated inversely with survival in deceased patients. Oligoclonal CD8+ Temra expansion after nadir drove photon patients' diversity drop.

Trimming pared 0 bases from V and 0 bases from J, leaving 5 bases between. Germline assignment: CDR1 SGHNT and CDR2 YENEEA. This CDR3 spans 14 amino acids. This receptor was identified in a woman in her 70s with pancreatic cancer. Some clones in this sample may be carry-over from other donors' samples. The specimen comprised peripheral blood, sampled from a patient treated with proton-based radiotherapy. This chain joins TRBV11-3 and TRBJ1-1; D is undetermined. The CDR3 loop reads CASSLDALNTEAFF. CDR3 nucleotides: TGTGCCAGCAGCTTAGATGCACTGAACACTGAAGCTTTCTTT.